This T cell receptor beta chain came from a study of T cell responses to AZD1222 COVID-19 vaccine. To note about this clone: The antigen remains unidentified.

V trimming: 5 bases; J trimming: 5 bases; junction bases outside the gene matches: 3. Germline-derived CDR1 and CDR2 are SGHNT and YENEEA. This CDR3 is 13 amino acids long. Clones were read by immunoSEQ multiplex PCR, and TCRdb kept only the in-frame ones, dropping some. The data hold about 110,000 clones, with 92% observed a single time. Study conclusions and caveats: Most donors were white British and more were female, and clonal diversity was possibly underestimated. Epitopes outside B.1.351 and B.1.1.7 mutated regions reportedly drew nearly half of spike TCRs.

The rearrangement uses TRBV11-3 and TRBJ1-1; 9 nucleotides match TRBD1. The sample consisted of peripheral blood, taken 28 days after the second AZD1222 dose. The TCR originated in an adult who received the AZD1222 COVID-19 vaccine. CDR3 region: CASSLDRGTEAFF. The CDR3 DNA is TGTGCCAGCAGCCTGGACAGGGGAACTGAAGCTTTCTTT.